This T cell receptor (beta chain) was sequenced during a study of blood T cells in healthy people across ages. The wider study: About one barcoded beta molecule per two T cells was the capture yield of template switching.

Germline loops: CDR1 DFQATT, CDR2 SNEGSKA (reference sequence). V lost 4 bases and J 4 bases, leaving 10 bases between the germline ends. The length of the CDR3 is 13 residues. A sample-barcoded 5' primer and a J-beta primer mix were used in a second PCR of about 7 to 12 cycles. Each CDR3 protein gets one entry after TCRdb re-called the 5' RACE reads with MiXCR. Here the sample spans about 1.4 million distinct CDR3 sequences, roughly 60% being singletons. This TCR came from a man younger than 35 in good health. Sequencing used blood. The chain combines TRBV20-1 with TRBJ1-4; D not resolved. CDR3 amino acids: CSAKTRFNEKLFF. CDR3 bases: TGCAGTGCTAAGACACGGTTTAATGAAAAACTGTTTTTT.